Sequencing of this T cell receptor (beta chain) was carried out in a study of blood T cell repertoires in COVID-19. Study-level information: Sites across the United States, Italy and Spain contributed samples from acute and convalescent COVID-19. Nucleic acid was either cDNA or gDNA, and it came from T cells, B-cell-depleted T cells, or PBMCs.

With 9 bases clipped from V and 3 bases from J, the junction kept 6 bases outside the gene matches. The V gene's germline CDR1 is LNHDA and CDR2 SQIVND (reference sequence). The CDR3 covers 14 residues. Patients of the Seattle cohort, enrolled during active infection, were followed longitudinally. Authors' methods: Reference gene primer amplification gave nucleated cell count estimates. Here immunoSEQ multiplex PCR was the method, and the copy in TCRdb shows in-frame clones only, minus some. V, J and clone size were drawn from that table, and D and trimming were deduced from the DNA. The repertoire holds roughly 460,000 clones, about 87% seen once, with roughly 0.84% in the top ten.

Material for sequencing was peripheral blood. The sequence came from a man between 18 and 29 years old with COVID-19, enrolled during active disease. The chain uses TRBV19 and TRBJ2-2, with 8 bases identical to TRBD1. CDR3 in DNA: TGTGCCAGCGCTAACAGGGGGGACACCGGGGAGCTGTTTTTT. Residues: CASANRGDTGELFF. Supplemented by reference TRBV19 and TRBJ2-2, the full variable domain reads DGGITQSPKYLFRKEGQNVTLSCEQNLNHDAMYWYRQDPGQGLRLIYYSQIVNDFQKGDIAEGYSVSREKKESFPLTVTSAQKNPTAFYLCASANRGDTGELFFGEGSRLTVL.